This is a list of T cell receptor beta chains from one sample in a study of kidney transplant recipient with SARS-CoV-2 infection. TCRdb reprocessed the reads via MiXCR and lists one record per CDR3 protein. The data hold under 250,000 distinct CDR3 sequences, with 29% observed a single time. The specimen was a blood sample, collected at baseline and between days 110 and 120 from a kidney transplant recipient. These receptors originate from a male patient aged 30 to 40 who had COVID-19 and was a kidney transplant recipient. The T cells may partly be graft donor cells. Both conserved end residues are part of each CDR3.

V	CDR3
TRBV3-1	CASSVCDTLRKTYVYTF
TRBV16	CASSVDGVVRKTYGYTF
TRBV5-4	CASNCHVPGKTYGYTF
TRBV6-5	CASSSGQWNNEKLFF
TRBV5-4	CASHGPVPGKTYGYTF
TRBV5-4	CASGLRGGVGYTF
TRBV19	CASSRRLTNRKTYGYTF
TRBV19	CASRAGTVIYNGQFF
TRBV7-7	CASSQATKCRKTYGYTF
TRBV10-2	CASSSTGGNSYEQYF
TRBV9	CASSPYSGAYSGNTIYF
TRBV5-1	CASSLGGKLGEKLFF
TRBV6-6	CASSQLAGGYNEQFF
TRBV11-3	CASSSLREGEQFF
TRBV9	CASSVGQGIQETQYF
TRBV28	CASKRDSHPAYEQYF
TRBV6-1	CASSESADYGYTF
TRBV20-1	CSARFLRGAEATQPQHF
TRBV5-6	CASSFTASGNQPQHF
TRBV20-1	CSARVRGGHEQYF
TRBV4-3	CASSQGSGNYGYTF
TRBV28	CASSLSLGKTYEQYF
TRBV10-2	CASSSIYTSRKTYGYTF
TRBV9	CASSVWTSGRQHIQYF
TRBV10-1	CASSGYLRSRKTYGYTF
TRBV12-3/TRBV12-4	CASSPPRGFEAFF
TRBV4-2	CASSRRGREDTQYF
TRBV10-1	CASSDGKRSRKTYGYTF
TRBV15	CATSRSVTKEQPQHF
TRBV4-1	CASSQLRDSNEQFF
TRBV29-1	CSVSDGGNQPQHF
TRBV3-1	CASSQGGIYGYTF
TRBV12-5	CASGSRYNEQFF
TRBV21-1	CASGRETSGGTDTQYF
TRBV20-1	CSARDYRRRGSETQYF
TRBV13	CASSLDPLRGGNEKLFF
TRBV7-1	CASSGVRHEGKTYGYTF
TRBV27	CASSWGSQETQYF
TRBV6-5	CASTQGGLSGYTF
TRBV7-2	CASSSIGANEKLFF
TRBV28	CASDPGGGQPQHF
TRBV9	CASSVGKGARTEAFF
TRBV6-2/TRBV6-3	CASRSPDWASFEQYF
TRBV4-1	CASSQPPGTVNTEAFF
TRBV12-3/TRBV12-4	CASTLVAGAKNIQYF
TRBV21-1	CASRKSEGGYNEQFF
TRBV4-1	CASSRAGLVDEQFF
TRBV24-1	CATSDGTTDTQYF
TRBV20-1	CSATGLNTGELFF
TRBV19	CASSLLLTNRKTYGYTF
TRBV3-1	CASSQGPGGSHHSEQFF
TRBV20-1	CSASRGIGGSNQPQHF
TRBV6-1	CASSERERETDTQYF
TRBV28	CASSLIRTGGAKNIQYF
TRBV5-1	CASSPSWGVEGGYTF
TRBV7-6	CASSTNCESRKTYGYTF
TRBV7-1	CASSSPFHEGKTYGYTF
TRBV19	CASSMEADSAYEKLFF